Detailed here is one T cell receptor beta chain. V was pared by 3 bases and J by 3 bases, with 5 bases of the junction left unmatched. Germline loops: CDR1 DFQATT, CDR2 SNEGSKA (reference sequence). The length of the CDR3 is 14 residues. Using immunoSEQ multiplex PCR, the repertoire was profiled, and TCRdb retains in-frame clones only, with some absent. Of a few hundred thousand clones in the sample, 80% to 90% were seen once. This sample was included in a study of blood T cell repertoires in COVID-19. The chain uses TRBV20-1 and TRBJ2-1, with 7 bases identical to TRBD2. Material for sequencing was peripheral blood. The TCR originated in a man between 35 and 55 years old with acute or convalescent COVID-19. CDR3 bases: TGCAGTGCTAGTCCTAGCGGACTCTACAATGAGCAGTTCTTC. Translated: CSASPSGLYNEQFF.